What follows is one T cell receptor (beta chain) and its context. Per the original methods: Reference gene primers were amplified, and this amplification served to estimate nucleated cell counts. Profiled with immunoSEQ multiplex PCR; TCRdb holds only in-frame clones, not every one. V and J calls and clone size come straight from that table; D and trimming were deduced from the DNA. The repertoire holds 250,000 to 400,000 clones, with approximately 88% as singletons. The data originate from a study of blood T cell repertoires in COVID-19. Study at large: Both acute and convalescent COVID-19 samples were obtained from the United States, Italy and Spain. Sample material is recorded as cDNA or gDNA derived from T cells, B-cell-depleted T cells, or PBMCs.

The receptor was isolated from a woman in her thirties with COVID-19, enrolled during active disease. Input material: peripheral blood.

CDR3 nucleotides: TGTGCCAGCTCACTTGAAGCCGGGACAGGGAATTCTGGGGCCAACGTCCTGACTTTC. Amino acids: CASSLEAGTGNSGANVLTF. This chain joins TRBV18 and TRBJ2-6; 9 bases fit TRBD1. The length of the CDR3 is 19 residues. CDR1 and CDR2 (germline): KGHSH, LQKENI. V lost 4 bases and J lost 1; bases outside the gene matches: 11.